This T cell receptor beta chain was found in a study of cytomegalovirus exposure and HLA in healthy donors. Overall study findings and caveats: Subsequent analysis of the 120 or so validation repertoires found a tendency for first-cohort TCR clusters to co-occur. A few CMV-associated chains proved CMV antigen-specific in vitro. The listing of fewer than 200 TCR beta chains classed them as cytomegalovirus-associated.

TCRdb's copy holds only in-frame clones and misses some; the assay was immunoSEQ multiplex PCR. The sample has about 190,000 clones, roughly 86% seen once. Among the 120 or so subjects of the validation cohort, separate from the approximately 660-subject first cohort, were the donors. Comments on this clone: No antigen is known for it.

This CDR3 region has 15 residues. Germline V gene lookup returns CDR1 SGHRS and CDR2 YFSETQ. V lost 5 bases to trimming and J lost 6 bases; unmatched junction nucleotides: 7. Sequencing was performed on PBMCs. The chain uses TRBV5-1 and TRBJ2-1, with TRBD2 matching over 11 bases. This clonotype was obtained from a woman aged 18-30 years in good health and CMV-seronegative. CDR3 DNA: TGCGCCAGCAGGGGCATGGGACTAGCGGCCAATGAGCAGTTCTTC. Its translation: CASRGMGLAANEQFF.